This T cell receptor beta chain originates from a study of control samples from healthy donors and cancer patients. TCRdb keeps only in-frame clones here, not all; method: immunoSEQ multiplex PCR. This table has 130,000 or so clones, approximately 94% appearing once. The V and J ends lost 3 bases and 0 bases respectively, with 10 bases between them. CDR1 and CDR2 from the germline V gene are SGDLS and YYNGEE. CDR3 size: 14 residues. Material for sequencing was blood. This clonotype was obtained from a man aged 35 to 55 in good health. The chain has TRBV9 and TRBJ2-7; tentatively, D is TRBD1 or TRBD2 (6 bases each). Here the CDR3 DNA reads TGTGCCAGCAGCGAAGGGGGGAGCTCCTACGAGCAGTACTTC. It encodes CASSEGGSSYEQYF.